Presented here are 10 T cell receptor beta chains from one specimen sequenced in a study of cytomegalovirus exposure and HLA in healthy donors. It was with 60 Vbeta and 13 Jbeta primers that the PCR ran. Sequenced by immunoSEQ multiplex PCR; TCRdb stores in-frame clones only, minus some. The data show some 180,000 clones, around three quarters seen once. Material: PBMCs. The receptors were sampled from a woman aged 25 to 39 in good health and CMV-seronegative.

The chain employs TRBV7-9 and TRBJ2-2, with D possibly matching TRBD2 (6 bases). The CDR3 length is 13 residues. The germline V gene encodes CDR1 SEHNR and CDR2 FQNEAQ (reference sequence). The CDR3 sequence is CLRDSPRAGELFF. As DNA, the CDR3 is TGTTTACGGGACTCCCCCCGAGCCGGGGAGCTGTTTTTT.

The J gene is TRBJ1-1, the V gene TRBV27, with a tentative D call TRBD1 (6 bases). Germline CDR1 reads MNHEY; CDR2 reads SMNVEV (reference sequence). Between the trimmed V and J ends, which lost 6 bases and 1 base, there was a span of 12 bases. The CDR3 is 14 residues long. CDR3 protein: CASRRGGTNTEAFF. As DNA, the CDR3 is TGTGCCAGCAGGCGAGGGGGAACGAACACTGAAGCTTTCTTT.

The rearrangement uses TRBV5-4 and TRBJ1-2, with D perhaps matching TRBD1 (5 bases). The CDR3 has 14 amino acids. Germline V lookup: CDR1 SGHNT, CDR2 YYREEE (reference sequence). V lost 2 bases, J lost 4 bases, and 12 bases lay in between. The chain's CDR3 is CASSFGDRTYGYTF. In DNA form, the CDR3 reads TGTGCCAGCAGCTTTGGTGACAGAACCTATGGCTACACCTTC.

The rearrangement uses TRBV4-3 and TRBJ1-1, with 9 nucleotides matching TRBD1. V lost 0 bases to trimming and J lost 4 bases; unmatched junction nucleotides: 3. The CDR3 runs 15 residues. Germline V gene lookup returns CDR1 LGHNA and CDR2 YSLEER. The CDR3 coding sequence is TGCGCCAGCAGCCAAGAACAGGGGGCCGGCACTGAAGCTTTCTTT. Its protein is CASSQEQGAGTEAFF.

V gene TRBV5-1 combines with J gene TRBJ1-5; TRBD1 agrees at 11 bases. The CDR3 covers 16 residues. CDR1 is SGHRS and CDR2 is YFSETQ in the germline V gene. V lost 4 bases to trimming and J lost 0 bases; unmatched junction nucleotides: 3. The DNA of the CDR3 is TGCGCCAGCAGCGTCGGGACAGGGGGTAGCAATCAGCCCCAGCATTTT. Protein: CASSVGTGGSNQPQHF.

The chain combines TRBV10-1 with TRBJ2-7; TRBD1 agrees at 7 bases. The germline V gene has CDR1 WNHNN and CDR2 SYGVQD (reference sequence). This CDR3 has 16 amino acids. Trimming cost V 0 bases and J 1 base; bases outside gene matches: 6. The CDR3 DNA sequence: TGCGCCAGCAGTGAGTCAGACGGGACAGCATCCTACGAGCAGTACTTC. Translating gives CASSESDGTASYEQYF.

The chain links TRBV30 to TRBJ1-2, with 8 bases fitting TRBD1. CDR1 GTSNPN and CDR2 SVGIG come from the germline V gene (reference sequence). The CDR3 loop spans 15 amino acids. V trimming: 0 bases; J trimming: 2 bases; junction bases outside the gene matches: 5. The CDR3 spells CAWSVPWTGNYGYTF. The CDR3 DNA follows: TGTGCCTGGAGTGTACCCTGGACAGGGAACTATGGCTACACCTTC. Using reference TRBV30 and TRBJ1-2 for the parts outside the CDR3, the full variable domain is SQTIHQWPATLVQPVGSPLSLECTVEGTSNPNLYWYRQAAGRGLQLLFYSVGIGQISSEVPQNLSASRPQDRQFILSSKKLLLSDSGFYLCAWSVPWTGNYGYTFGSGTRLTVV.

The V and J genes are TRBV11-1 and TRBJ1-6; 7 positions agree with TRBD1. J gave up 10 bases and V 0 bases, and 12 bases lay outside the gene matches. From germline, CDR1 is SGHAT and CDR2 FQDESV (reference sequence). The CDR3 covers 17 residues. The CDR3: CASSLAGTEVEGSPLHF. CDR3 DNA sequence: TGTGCCAGCAGCTTAGCCGGGACAGAAGTGGAAGGGTCACCCCTCCACTTT.

This clone was counted once. The rearrangement uses TRBV13 and TRBJ2-3, with 7 bases that match TRBD2. This CDR3 has 15 residues. Germline assignment: CDR1 PRHDT and CDR2 FYEKMQ (reference sequence). V shed 3 bases and J 3 bases; nucleotides not matched to a gene: 6. CDR3 bases: TGTGCCAGCAGCTTCTGGGGAGGGAATACAGATACGCAGTATTTT. Amino acid sequence: CASSFWGGNTDTQYF.

This chain links TRBV7-9 with TRBJ1-4; D uncertain. This CDR3 is 13 amino acids long. Trimming shortened V by 0 bases and J by 7 bases, and 6 bases separated the two germline ends. Germline V gives CDR1 SEHNR, CDR2 FQNEAQ (reference sequence). CDR3 protein: CASSLATGEKLFF. DNA of the CDR3: TGTGCCAGCAGCTTAGCGACGGGTGAAAAACTGTTTTTT.